The T cell receptor (beta chain) described here comes from a study of blood T cell repertoires in COVID-19. Study-level background: Samples representing acute and convalescent COVID-19 were sourced from the United States, Italy and Spain. T cells, B-cell-depleted T cells, or PBMCs supplied cDNA or gDNA.

Original analysis: How many nucleated cells were present was estimated from reference gene primer amplification. Sequenced by immunoSEQ multiplex PCR; TCRdb stores in-frame clones only, minus some. V and J calls plus clone size are reproduced from that table; the DNA served to infer D and trimming. In the table there are around 200,000 clones, around 80% of which are singletons. This CDR3 comprises 12 residues. V was clipped by 7 bases and J by 4 bases, with 11 bases between them. The germline CDR1 and CDR2 sequences are GTSNPN and SVGIG (reference sequence). Sequencing was done on a sample of peripheral blood. The TCR comes from a man aged 25 to 40 with active or convalescent COVID-19. The V and J genes are TRBV30 and TRBJ1-5; D is ambiguous. CDR3 sequence: CALGLMNQPQHF. CDR3 nucleotides: TGTGCCTTAGGACTGATGAATCAGCCCCAGCATTTT. The complete variable domain, with remaining parts taken from reference TRBV30 and TRBJ1-5, reads SQTIHQWPATLVQPVGSPLSLECTVEGTSNPNLYWYRQAAGRGLQLLFYSVGIGQISSEVPQNLSASRPQDRQFILSSKKLLLSDSGFYLCALGLMNQPQHFGDGTRLSIL.